Included here is one T cell receptor (beta chain) sequence, with context. This clonotype has more than one count but fewer than ten. Its specific antigen is unknown. Per-nucleotide qualities are absent, and no much larger clonotype sits a single base away. Counted from cysteine to phenylalanine, this CDR3 has 14 amino acids. Kept here is only the CDR3 DNA, which spans 42 bases and is read in frame from base 1. The germline V gene gives CDR1 as SGHTA and CDR2 as FQGNSA. The junction carries 17 bases between V and J, which are trimmed by 5 bases and 7 bases respectively. This record comes from a study of early T cells in non-severe SARS-CoV-2 infection (dated by TCRdb to the early 2020s). Concerning the study at large: TCR sequencing used bulk RNA from unsorted whole blood, so alpha and beta chains could not be paired. The paper's findings and limits, for the study overall: Matching against VDJdb was skewed toward anti-spike CD8 responses, likely underestimated virus-specific expansions, and missed private and CD4 specificities.

The study was a case-control design nested within a healthcare worker cohort in London, UK, with weekly nasopharyngeal swab PCR tests and blood sampling. Healthcare workers were recruited during the week of the UK lockdown, between 23 and 31 March 2020, and followed weekly for up to about 15 weeks. Library construction relied on 5' RACE. For sequencing, a NextSeq 500 was employed. Unique molecular identifiers were attached to individual cDNA molecules in the TCR library protocol so that sequencing error and PCR bias could be corrected. Both TCR alpha and beta chains were sequenced, and tight co-correlation was observed between alpha and beta sequence abundances in each sample. In the source study's methods: V gene, J gene and CDR3 annotation of TCR sequences was performed with Decombinator V4. Expanded TCRs were defined as changing significantly between any two time points under a Poisson model with p below 0.0001. TCR abundances were normalised to the total number of TCRs sequenced in each sample and reported as counts per million. MAIT TCRs were defined by TRAV1-2 paired with TRAJ12, TRAJ20 or TRAJ33, and iNKT TCRs by TRAV10 paired with TRAJ18. VDJdb, accessed 1 November 2021, was searched for CMV, EBV and SARS-CoV-2 annotated TCRs, with TCRs annotated for multiple antigens excluded. TCRdb trimmed public reads at Q25 via fastp, called clones via MiXCR and kept in-frame beta chains. Under each unique CDR3 protein, matching rows form one entry showing the most common genes and DNA. In this record, the V and J calls reflect TCRdb's handling and not the investigators' own analysis. In all, the sample holds 64,000 or so distinct CDR3 sequences, and roughly 10% of those were seen once. The ten top clones hold 2.5% to 3.5% of the sample.

The V and J segments used are TRBV7-2 and TRBJ2-5; the D gene lacks a confident call. This receptor was taken from an adult who was a healthcare worker with PCR-confirmed SARS-CoV-2 infection or an uninfected control (not recorded which). The sample was whole blood, taken at baseline. The CDR3 has the sequence CASSPPGRFGTQYF. The nucleotides read TGTGCCAGCAGCCCCCCCGGGCGATTTGGGACCCAGTACTTC.